These 13 T cell receptor beta chains were sequenced from one sample in a study of CD8+ T cells in alopecia areata. Reverse transcription of extracted RNA yielded cDNA, which provided the sequencing template. Using immunoSEQ multiplex PCR, the repertoire was profiled, and TCRdb retains in-frame clones only, with some absent. The sample includes about 130,000 clones, almost 50% of them seen just once. The sequenced sample was CD8+ T cells sorted from blood, obtained at week 0. Source of these receptors: a human donor with alopecia areata.

The V call is TRBV5-1, the J call TRBJ2-7; perhaps TRBD1 as D (5 bases). CDR1 is SGHRS, CDR2 YFSETQ, per germline. The V gene lost 0 bases and the J gene lost 3 bases, with 13 bases spanning the gap. This CDR3 spans 15 amino acids. The CDR3 DNA reads TGCGCCAGCAGCTTGGGTAGGGGCCCCCGCTACGAGCAGTACTTC. Translation: CASSLGRGPRYEQYF.

The V gene is TRBV6-6, the J gene TRBJ2-5; D gene uncertain. The CDR3 totals 14 residues. V gave up 7 bases and J gave up 3 bases, with 15 bases separating them. CDR1 is MNHNY and CDR2 is SVGAGI in the germline V gene (reference sequence). The CDR3 DNA follows: TGTGCCAGCAAGATGAATACAATCGAAGAGACCCAGTACTTC. As protein: CASKMNTIEETQYF.

This clone was counted a few times. The chain employs TRBV10-3 and TRBJ2-3; D gene ambiguous. V shed 2 bases and J shed 3 bases, with 6 bases lying between them. This CDR3 contains 13 residues. Germline V gives CDR1 ENHRY, CDR2 SYGVKD. CDR3 in amino acids: CAISEIRTDTQYF. CDR3 coding DNA: TGTGCCATCAGTGAGATTCGGACAGATACGCAGTATTTT.

The rearrangement joins TRBV5-6 to TRBJ2-7; TRBD1 matches at 12 bases. V dropped 4 bases and J dropped 6; count of bases not matched to a gene: 8. The germline V gene encodes CDR1 SGHDT and CDR2 YYEEEE. The CDR3 is 15 amino acids. The CDR3 DNA follows: TGTGCCAGCAGCCCGGGTGGGACAGGGGGCATCGAGCAGTACTTC. Protein product: CASSPGGTGGIEQYF. Looking up the rest from reference TRBV5-6 and TRBJ2-7 gives the full variable domain: DAGVTQSPTHLIKTRGQQVTLRCSPKSGHDTVSWYQQALGQGPQFIFQYYEEEERQRGNFPDRFSGHQFPNYSSELNVNALLLGDSALYLCASSPGGTGGIEQYFGPGTRLTVT.

This sequence joins TRBV30 and TRBJ2-7; TRBD1 matches 8 bases. There are 15 residues in the CDR3. Germline V gene lookup returns CDR1 GTSNPN and CDR2 SVGIG (reference sequence). The J segment lost 0 bases and the V segment lost 0 bases, leaving 4 bases of the junction unmatched. DNA of the CDR3: TGTGCCTGGAGTGTAGGACAGGGCTTCTCCTACGAGCAGTACTTC. Translating gives CAWSVGQGFSYEQYF.

The chain joins TRBV5-1 to TRBJ1-1; D is unclear. There are 14 residues in the CDR3. Trimming shortened V by 0 bases and J by 0 bases, and 6 bases separated the two germline ends. Per the germline V gene, CDR1 is SGHRS and CDR2 is YFSETQ. For the CDR3, the DNA is TGCGCCAGCAGCTTGGTTAAACTGAACACTGAAGCTTTCTTT. Residues: CASSLVKLNTEAFF.

V and J are TRBV4-1 and TRBJ1-5; D gene unclear. This CDR3 has 14 amino acids. CDR1 is MGHRA and CDR2 is YSYEKL in the germline V gene. The germline V and J ends were trimmed by 3 bases and 0 bases, with 6 bases remaining between them. The CDR3, as DNA: TGCGCCAGCAGCCACAGCGATAGCAATCAGCCCCAGCATTTT. Its protein product is CASSHSDSNQPQHF.

This chain uses TRBV5-1 with TRBJ2-1, with a tentative D call TRBD1 (6 bases). CDR1 SGHRS and CDR2 YFSETQ come from the germline V gene. The CDR3 runs to 14 residues. Trimming cost V 6 bases and J 3 bases, with 13 bases left between them. The CDR3 region is CASTPGTRYNEQFF. As DNA, the CDR3 is TGCGCCAGCACTCCCGGGACACGCTACAATGAGCAGTTCTTC. Looking up the rest from reference TRBV5-1 and TRBJ2-1 gives the full variable domain: KAGVTQTPRYLIKTRGQQVTLSCSPISGHRSVSWYQQTPGQGLQFLFEYFSETQRNKGNFPGRFSGRQFSNSRSEMNVSTLELGDSALYLCASTPGTRYNEQFFGPGTRLTVL.

The chain combines TRBV10-2 with TRBJ2-2; weak D call: TRBD1 (5 bases). This CDR3 region has 16 residues. V lost 0 bases and J lost 3, with 11 bases in between. The germline gives CDR1 WSHSY, CDR2 SAAADI. CDR3 region: CASSESWQGDTGELFF. The DNA for the CDR3 is TGCGCCAGCAGTGAGTCTTGGCAGGGCGACACCGGGGAGCTGTTTTTT.

This chain connects TRBV9 to TRBJ1-2, with D possibly matching TRBD1 (6 bases). Looked up from germline, CDR1 is SGDLS and CDR2 is YYNGEE. This CDR3 contains 13 residues. Trimming removed 5 bases at V and 4 bases at J, with 12 bases between. The CDR3 sequence: CASRAQGLYGYTF. The CDR3 region has the DNA TGTGCCAGCAGGGCCCAGGGGCTCTATGGCTACACCTTC. Using reference TRBV9 and TRBJ1-2 for the parts outside the CDR3, the full variable domain is DSGVTQTPKHLITATGQRVTLRCSPRSGDLSVYWYQQSLDQGLQFLIQYYNGEERAKGNILERFSAQQFPDLHSELNLSSLELGDSALYFCASRAQGLYGYTFGSGTRLTVV.

In its sample, this clone was seen a few times. The chain has TRBV14 and TRBJ1-4; 7 bases map to TRBD1. The CDR3 sequence is 15 residues long. From germline, CDR1 is SGHDN and CDR2 FVKESK. The trim removed 4 bases at V and 8 bases at J, leaving 10 bases unmatched. In nucleotides, the CDR3 is TGTGCCAGCAGCCTCGCACAGGGGATTAGAGAAAAACTGTTTTTT. Residues: CASSLAQGIREKLFF.

On this clone: Different DNA sequences within this sample yield the same CDR3. The V and J genes are TRBV4-2 and TRBJ1-6; D ambiguous. The germline CDR1 and CDR2 sequences are LGHNA and YNFKEQ. The CDR3 totals 16 residues. The germline V and J ends were trimmed by 1 base and 0 bases, with 7 bases remaining between them. The chain's CDR3 is CASSQVGSSYNSPLHF. The CDR3 nucleotides are TGTGCCAGCAGCCAAGTGGGAAGCTCCTATAATTCACCCCTCCACTTT.

This clone was seen a few times. This rearrangement joins TRBV7-3 to TRBJ2-2; the D is unclear. CDR1 and CDR2 from the germline V gene are SGHTA and FQGTGA. Trimming cost V 5 bases and J 2 bases, with 9 bases left between them. This CDR3 is built from 14 residues. The CDR3 loop reads CASSPLVNTGELFF. In DNA form, the CDR3 reads TGTGCCAGCAGCCCCCTCGTAAACACCGGGGAGCTGTTTTTT.